Only one count was recorded for the clone carrying this T cell receptor (beta chain). Its matching antigen is unknown. This sample is drawn from a study of T cell clonotyping in hematopoietic cell transplantation. Study-level results: Higher Inverse Simpson Index values in graft donor and pretransplant recipient predicted broader posttransplant TCR diversity. Few recipient clonotypes overlapped donors; over 95% were de novo at given depth.

Data came from immunoSEQ multiplex PCR; TCRdb stores just in-frame clones and leaves some out. The sample shows 10,000 to 15,000 clones, roughly 89% of them seen only once. Samples: about 28 days before transplant, then days 30, 100 and 180 after. CDR3 length: 13 residues. Trimming shortened V by 5 bases and J by 4 bases, and 10 bases separated the two germline ends. Germline V CDR1 and CDR2: SEHNR, FQNEAQ (reference sequence). This specimen consisted of PBMCs, obtained 100 days after allogeneic stem cell transplant. This receptor was obtained from a female patient aged 50-59 years who had an allogeneic stem cell transplant from an unrelated donor, so the T cells may come from the graft donor. Some clones in this sample may be carry-over from other donors' samples. J is TRBJ2-3 and V is TRBV7-9; perhaps TRBD2 as D (5 bases). CDR3 loop: CASSPRGPDTQYF. CDR3 bases: TGTGCCAGCAGCCCCCGCGGGCCAGATACGCAGTATTTT.